The sequence of this T cell receptor (beta chain) was determined in a study of shared clonotypes between healthy human individuals. Study-wide background: A donor's plate count was three for CD4 naive and three for CD4 memory; CD8 naive had two and CD8 memory one.

Donors were healthy HIV-negative adults without recently reported acute infections or vaccinations. Measured with immunoSEQ multiplex PCR; TCRdb has only the in-frame clones, and not every one. Here the sample spans approximately 1.5 million clones, approximately 98.5% being singletons. Turning to this clone: Its antigen is undetermined. Different DNA sequences within this sample yield the same CDR3.

Study-level points and caveats: Sequencing depth was expected to affect clonotype sharing among donors. Lower generation probabilities were found for non-shared clonotypes than for those shared by all four donors.

With 0 bases clipped from V and 0 bases from J, the junction kept 2 bases outside the gene matches. The CDR3 loop spans 16 amino acids. Germline CDR1 reads MNHNY; CDR2 reads SVGAGI (reference sequence). The sequence derives from a man aged 30 to 45 in good health. The chain links TRBV6-6 to TRBJ2-1; 7 nucleotides line up with TRBD2. The sequencing sample was made of naive CD4+ T cells sorted from blood. Subset specified: CD45RA+ positively selected. DNA for the CDR3: TGTGCCAGCAGTTACTCGCGGGGGTCCTCCTACAATGAGCAGTTCTTC. It yields the protein CASSYSRGSSYNEQFF.